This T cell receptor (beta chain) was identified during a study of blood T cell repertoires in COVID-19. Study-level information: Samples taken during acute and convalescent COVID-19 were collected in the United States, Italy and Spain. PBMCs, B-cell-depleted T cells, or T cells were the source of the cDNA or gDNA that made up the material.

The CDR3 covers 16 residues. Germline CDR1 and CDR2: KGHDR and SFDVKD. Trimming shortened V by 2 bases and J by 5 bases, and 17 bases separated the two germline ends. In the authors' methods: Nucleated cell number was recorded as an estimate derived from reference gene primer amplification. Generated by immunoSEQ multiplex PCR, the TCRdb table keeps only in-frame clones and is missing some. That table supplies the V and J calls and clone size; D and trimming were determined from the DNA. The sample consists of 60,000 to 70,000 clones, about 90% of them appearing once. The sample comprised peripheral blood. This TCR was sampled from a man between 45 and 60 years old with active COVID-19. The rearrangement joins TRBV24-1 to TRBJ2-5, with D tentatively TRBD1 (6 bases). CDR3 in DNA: TGTGCCACCAGTGATTCGGGTAGGACCACAGGGGAGACCCAGTACTTC. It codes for CATSDSGRTTGETQYF.